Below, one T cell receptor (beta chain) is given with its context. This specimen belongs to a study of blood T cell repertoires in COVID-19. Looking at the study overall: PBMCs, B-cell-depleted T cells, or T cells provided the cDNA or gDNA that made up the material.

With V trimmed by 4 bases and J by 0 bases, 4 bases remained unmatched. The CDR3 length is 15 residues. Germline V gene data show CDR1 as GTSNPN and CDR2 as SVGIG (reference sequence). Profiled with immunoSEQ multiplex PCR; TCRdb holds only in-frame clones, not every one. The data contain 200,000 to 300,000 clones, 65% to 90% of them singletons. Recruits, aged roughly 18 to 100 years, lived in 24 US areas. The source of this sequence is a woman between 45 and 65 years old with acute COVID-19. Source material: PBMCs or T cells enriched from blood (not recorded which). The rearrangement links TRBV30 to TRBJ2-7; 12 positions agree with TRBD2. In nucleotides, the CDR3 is TGTGCCTGGACCCGGACTAGCGGGGTCTCCTACGAGCAGTACTTC. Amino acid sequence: CAWTRTSGVSYEQYF.